These 21 T cell receptor beta chains came from one sample sequenced in a study of a mutant IDH1 vaccine in newly diagnosed glioma. Described time point: week 5, during vaccination. Doses consisted of 300 ug of mutant IDH1 20-mer peptide each, paired with topical imiquimod. Using immunoSEQ multiplex PCR, the repertoire was profiled, and TCRdb retains in-frame clones only, with some absent. The sample has about 38,000 clones, approximately 80% seen once. These receptors' antigens are unknown. This sample comprised PBMCs, obtained from a glioma patient whose treatment included an IDH1 peptide vaccine. The receptors derive from a man between 35 and 55 years old with glioma.

This chain joins TRBV2 and TRBJ1-6; D possibly corresponds to TRBD1 (6 bases). The CDR3 is made up of 14 amino acids. Germline V gives CDR1 SNHLY, CDR2 FYNNEI. V lost 3 bases and J lost 7, with 10 bases in between. Here the CDR3 DNA reads TGTGCCAGCAGTGAGGGGGCGTTGAATTCACCCCTCCACTTT. It yields the protein CASSEGALNSPLHF.

The rearrangement uses TRBV6-6 and TRBJ2-3; TRBD1 aligns across 12 bases. The CDR3 sequence is 16 residues long. CDR1 is MNHNY and CDR2 is SVGAGI in the germline V gene (reference sequence). Trimming cost V 0 bases and J 6 bases; bases outside gene matches: 4. In nucleotides, the CDR3 is TGTGCCAGCAGTTACTCGGGACAGGGGGCCCTTGATACGCAGTATTTT. The encoded protein is CASSYSGQGALDTQYF.

The chain recombines TRBV4-1 with TRBJ2-5; no clear D. Germline-derived CDR1 and CDR2 are MGHRA and YSYEKL. Trimming took 0 bases from V and 5 from J, leaving 7 bases between them. The CDR3 totals 13 residues. This CDR3 reads CASSQDSRETQYF. The DNA for the CDR3 is TGCGCCAGCAGCCAAGACTCCCGGGAGACCCAGTACTTC.

The genes are TRBV6-5 and TRBJ1-1, with D tentatively TRBD1 (5 bases). The germline V gene has CDR1 MNHEY and CDR2 SVGAGI. There are 14 residues in the CDR3. The germline V and J ends were trimmed by 7 bases and 3 bases, with 15 bases remaining between them. The CDR3 is CASKPGTEYTEAFF. The CDR3 nucleotides read TGTGCCAGCAAACCCGGGACGGAATACACTGAAGCTTTCTTT.

This clone was seen once. This chain connects TRBV5-8 to TRBJ2-3; the D is unclear. Per the germline V gene, CDR1 is SGHTS and CDR2 is YDEGEE. The CDR3 has 14 residues. Trimming took 2 bases from V and 6 from J, leaving 13 bases between them. CDR3 residues: CASSFLSFADTQYF. The CDR3 nucleotides are TGTGCCAGCAGCTTCTTAAGCTTCGCCGATACGCAGTATTTT.

This clone was recorded only once. The chain joins TRBV10-3 to TRBJ2-5, with a weak D call TRBD1 (6 bases). Germline loops: CDR1 ENHRY, CDR2 SYGVKD. Trimming cost V 3 bases and J 5 bases, with 16 bases left between them. The CDR3 spans 15 residues. The chain's CDR3 is CAISERTGSYETQYF. The DNA of the CDR3 is TGTGCCATCAGTGAAAGAACAGGGAGTTACGAGACCCAGTACTTC.

The V and J genes are TRBV10-2 and TRBJ2-5, with D maybe TRBD1 (5 bases). The CDR3 runs to 13 residues. The ends were cut back, 3 bases at V and 5 bases at J, with 10 bases in the middle. Germline CDR1 reads WSHSY; CDR2 reads SAAADI. For the CDR3, the DNA is TGCGCCAGCAGTGACGACAGTGACGAGACCCAGTACTTC. Its translation is CASSDDSDETQYF.

The V call is TRBV10-1, the J call TRBJ1-2; 10 positions agree with TRBD1. Trimming removed 8 bases from V and 3 bases from J; junction bases left unmatched: 3. Germline CDR1 WNHNN, CDR2 SYGVQD (reference sequence). The CDR3 runs 13 residues. The CDR3 DNA follows: TGCGCCAGCCCGGGACAGGGGTACTATGGCTACACCTTC. This encodes CASPGQGYYGYTF.

V is TRBV29-1 and J is TRBJ2-3, with D perhaps TRBD1 (5 bases). CDR1 and CDR2 (germline): SQVTM, ANQGSEA. The V gene lost 6 bases and the J gene lost 4 bases, with 17 bases spanning the gap. The CDR3 runs to 14 residues. CDR3 sequence: CSVDGQGRPDTQYF. The DNA for the CDR3 is TGCAGCGTGGATGGGCAGGGTCGTCCAGATACGCAGTATTTT.

The genes are TRBV7-9 and TRBJ1-1; D gene unclear. The CDR3 runs to 14 residues. CDR1 and CDR2 from the germline V gene are SEHNR and FQNEAQ (reference sequence). Trimming removed 3 bases at V and 4 bases at J, with 12 bases between. CDR3 loop: CASSFGGSGTEAFF. DNA for the CDR3: TGTGCCAGCAGCTTTGGTGGGAGTGGCACTGAAGCTTTCTTT.

This chain links TRBV5-4 with TRBJ2-3; the D is unclear. Per germline, CDR1 SGHNT and CDR2 YYREEE (reference sequence). V lost 3 bases to trimming and J lost 0 bases, with 8 bases between them. The CDR3 runs 14 residues. The CDR3: CASSSLQSTDTQYF. Here the CDR3 DNA reads TGTGCCAGCAGCTCCCTACAGAGCACAGATACGCAGTATTTT.

This clone was detected once. The rearrangement uses TRBV14 and TRBJ1-3; no firm D call. CDR3 size: 14 residues. Germline V gives CDR1 SGHDN, CDR2 FVKESK. Trimming removed 3 bases at V and 6 bases at J, with 12 bases between. CDR3 in DNA: TGTGCCAGCAGCCACCCCTCGGTCTTAAACACCATATATTTT. Translation: CASSHPSVLNTIYF.

The rearrangement uses TRBV30 and TRBJ1-2, with 7 bases lining up with TRBD1. This CDR3 is built from 16 residues. The V and J ends lost 8 bases and 8 bases, in that order; junction bases with no gene match: 23. Germline V lookup: CDR1 GTSNPN, CDR2 SVGIG (reference sequence). Written as DNA, the CDR3 is TGTGCCCGACGTAACAAAGACCGGGACAGCACCGGCGGCTACACCTTC. It encodes CARRNKDRDSTGGYTF.

This clone is deemed medium-sized. This sequence joins TRBV2 and TRBJ2-1, with TRBD1 identical over 10 bases. The CDR3 runs to 12 residues. The V segment lost 8 bases and the J segment 12 bases; nucleotides outside the gene matches: 7. Looked up from germline, CDR1 is SNHLY and CDR2 is FYNNEI. As DNA, the CDR3 is TGTGCCAGCCGGACAGGGGGTAGTGGGCAGTTCTTC. This translates into CASRTGGSGQFF. The whole variable domain, remainder taken from reference TRBV2 and TRBJ2-1, is EPEVTQTPSHQVTQMGQEVILRCVPISNHLYFYWYRQILGQKVEFLVSFYNNEISEKSEIFDDQFSVERPDGSNFTLKIRSTKLEDSAMYFCASRTGGSGQFFGPGTRLTVL.

The CDR3 sequence: CARGTYWGDTQYF. In DNA form, the CDR3 reads TGTGCCAGAGGGACTTATTGGGGAGATACGCAGTATTTT. This chain uses TRBV2 with TRBJ2-3, with D possibly matching TRBD2 (6 bases). Germline-derived CDR1 and CDR2 are SNHLY and FYNNEI. The V end lost 9 bases, the J end lost 5 bases, and 15 bases lay between the germline ends. The CDR3 has 13 amino acids.

The CDR3 protein is CTSSQDGVPTYNEQFF. The CDR3 DNA is TGCACCAGCAGCCAAGATGGGGTCCCGACCTACAATGAGCAGTTCTTC. V gene TRBV1 combines with J gene TRBJ2-1. TRBV1 corresponds to a pseudogene. CDR3 length: 16 amino acids.

The chain has TRBV19 and TRBJ2-7; 9 nucleotides line up with TRBD1. V lost 1 base and J lost 6; bases outside the gene matches: 4. The CDR3 covers 14 residues. In germline, CDR1 is LNHDA, CDR2 SQIVND (reference sequence). The CDR3 here is CASSIGGTGSEQYF. CDR3 DNA sequence: TGTGCCAGTAGTATAGGAGGGACAGGGAGCGAGCAGTACTTC.

V and J are TRBV2 and TRBJ1-2; D unresolved. CDR1 and CDR2 (germline): SNHLY, FYNNEI. CDR3 length: 12 residues. The germline V and J ends were trimmed by 6 bases and 8 bases, with 13 bases remaining between them. The chain's CDR3 is CASSGSLGGYTF. CDR3 in DNA: TGTGCCAGCAGCGGCTCCCTGGGGGGCTACACCTTC.

A few counts support this clone. The V call is TRBV29-1, the J call TRBJ1-1; perhaps TRBD1 as D (6 bases). The CDR3 loop spans 13 amino acids. V was trimmed by 6 bases and J by 2 bases, leaving 13 bases between them. CDR1 is SQVTM and CDR2 is ANQGSEA in the germline V gene. The CDR3 loop reads CSVRRQENTEAFF. The CDR3 DNA is TGCAGCGTCCGGAGACAGGAAAACACTGAAGCTTTCTTT.

The chain carries TRBV5-1 and TRBJ2-2; TRBD1 matches at 9 bases. The V and J ends lost 1 base and 8 bases, in that order; junction bases with no gene match: 9. The CDR3 extends over 16 amino acids. The germline V gene encodes CDR1 SGHRS and CDR2 YFSETQ. CDR3 in DNA: TGCGCCAGCAGCTTGAAAGTGACAGGGGGGAAAGGGGAGCTGTTTTTT. Protein sequence: CASSLKVTGGKGELFF.

This clone is a singleton in its sample. This chain connects TRBV18 to TRBJ2-3; 12 nucleotides align to TRBD2. The CDR3 length is 18 residues. The J segment lost 4 bases and the V segment lost 3 bases, leaving 11 bases of the junction unmatched. Germline CDR1 KGHSH, CDR2 LQKENI. The DNA of the CDR3 is TGTGCCAGCTCACCCGAAAGAAGACTAGCGGGGGCCCCAGATACGCAGTATTTT. It specifies CASSPERRLAGAPDTQYF.